The 4 T cell receptor beta chains listed next were all sequenced from one sample in a study of breast tumors, draining lymph nodes, adjacent tissues. Samples came from axillary lymph nodes draining the breast cancer. Each CDR3 protein is one row after TCRdb ran MiXCR on the multiplex PCR reads. Among 200,000 to 250,000 distinct CDR3 sequences listed, 34% were seen once. Input material: axillary lymph node tissue. These receptors all stem from a female donor with breast cancer. Some clones in this sample may be carry-over from other donors' samples.

This clonotype was seen only a few times. This sequence joins TRBV6-1 and TRBJ2-7; TRBD2 might be the D (6 bases). The germline V gene encodes CDR1 MNHNS and CDR2 SASEGT. V was trimmed by 1 base and J by 5 bases, leaving 15 bases between them. The CDR3 is 15 amino acids. The CDR3 sequence is CASSEVWRGRDEQYF. Written as DNA, the CDR3 is TGTGCCAGCAGTGAAGTTTGGAGGGGCCGCGACGAGCAGTACTTC.

The genes are TRBV6-6 and TRBJ1-5; 9 bases line up with TRBD1. The CDR3 extends over 18 amino acids. Germline V gene data show CDR1 as MNHNY and CDR2 as SVGAGI (reference sequence). V was clipped by 5 bases and J by 6 bases; unmatched bases: 17. The CDR3 here is CASSHPSTGGQGPQPQHF. DNA of the CDR3: TGTGCCAGCAGTCACCCTTCGACTGGGGGACAGGGACCTCAGCCCCAGCATTTT.

This clonotype was counted at least ten times. The chain couples TRBV7-3 to TRBJ2-7; no clear D. V lost 5 bases, J lost 6 bases, and 14 bases lay in between. Germline CDR1 and CDR2: SGHTA and FQGTGA. This CDR3 is built from 13 residues. DNA of the CDR3: TGTGCCAGCAGCCGCAACCCCTCGGGCGAGCAGTACTTC. Amino acids: CASSRNPSGEQYF. The full variable domain, its missing parts supplied by reference TRBV7-3 and TRBJ2-7, is GAGVSQTPSNKVTEKGKYVELRCDPISGHTALYWYRQSLGQGPEFLIYFQGTGAADDSGLPNDRFFAVRPEGSVSTLKIQRTERGDSAVYLCASSRNPSGEQYFGPGTRLTVT.

This clonotype was found many times. The chain recombines TRBV19 with TRBJ1-2; no clear D gene. Germline values: CDR1 LNHDA, CDR2 SQIVND (reference sequence). Trimming shortened V by 5 bases and J by 0 bases, and 16 bases separated the two germline ends. There are 16 residues in the CDR3. CDR3 protein: CASSQARRDSNYGYTF. The DNA for the CDR3 is TGTGCCAGTAGTCAAGCCCGGAGGGATTCTAACTATGGCTACACCTTC. Full variable domain (remainder filled in from reference TRBV19 and TRBJ1-2): DGGITQSPKYLFRKEGQNVTLSCEQNLNHDAMYWYRQDPGQGLRLIYYSQIVNDFQKGDIAEGYSVSREKKESFPLTVTSAQKNPTAFYLCASSQARRDSNYGYTFGSGTRLTVV.